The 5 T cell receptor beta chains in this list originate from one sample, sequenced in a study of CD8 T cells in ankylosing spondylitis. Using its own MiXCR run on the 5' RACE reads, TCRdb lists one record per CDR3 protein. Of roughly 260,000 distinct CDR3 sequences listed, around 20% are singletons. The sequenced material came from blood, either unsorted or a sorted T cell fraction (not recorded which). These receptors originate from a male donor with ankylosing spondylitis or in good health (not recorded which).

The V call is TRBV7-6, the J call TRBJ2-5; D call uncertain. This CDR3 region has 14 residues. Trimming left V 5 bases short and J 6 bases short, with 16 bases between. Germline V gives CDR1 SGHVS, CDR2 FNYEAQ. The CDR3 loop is CASSGRSTEKTQYF. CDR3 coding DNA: TGTGCCAGCAGCGGCCGATCGACCGAAAAGACCCAGTACTTC.

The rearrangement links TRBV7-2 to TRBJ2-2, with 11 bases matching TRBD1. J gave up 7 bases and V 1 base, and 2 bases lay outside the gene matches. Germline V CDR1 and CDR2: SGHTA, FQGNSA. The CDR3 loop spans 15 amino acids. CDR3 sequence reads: CASSLGTGGFGELFF. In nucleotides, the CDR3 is TGTGCCAGCAGCTTAGGGACAGGGGGCTTCGGGGAGCTGTTTTTT.

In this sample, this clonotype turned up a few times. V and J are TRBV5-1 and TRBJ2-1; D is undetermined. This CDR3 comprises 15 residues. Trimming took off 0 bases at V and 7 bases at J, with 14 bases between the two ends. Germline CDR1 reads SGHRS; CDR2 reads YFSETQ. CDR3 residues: CASSLEGLTGNEQFF. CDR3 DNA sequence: TGCGCCAGCAGCTTGGAAGGTTTAACGGGTAATGAGCAGTTCTTC.

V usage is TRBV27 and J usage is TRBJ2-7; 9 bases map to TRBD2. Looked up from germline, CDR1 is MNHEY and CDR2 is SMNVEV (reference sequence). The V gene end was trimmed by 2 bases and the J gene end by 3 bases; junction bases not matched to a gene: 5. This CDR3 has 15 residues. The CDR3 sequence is CASSLSSGSIYEQYV. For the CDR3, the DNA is TGTGCCAGCAGTTTAAGTAGCGGGAGTATCTACGAGCAGTACGTC.

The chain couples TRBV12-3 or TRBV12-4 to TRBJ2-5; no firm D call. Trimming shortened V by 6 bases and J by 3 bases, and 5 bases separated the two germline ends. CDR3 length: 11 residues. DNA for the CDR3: TGTGCCAGCAGGAGAAAAGAGACCCAGTACTTC. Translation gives CASRRKETQYF.